The clone carrying this TCR beta chain was recorded many times. What it binds is unknown. The TCRbeta library incorporated unique molecular identifiers. TCRdb called the PCR reads again in MiXCR, with one record for every CDR3 protein. Of about 260,000 distinct CDR3 sequences in the sample, roughly 8% were seen once. The data belong to a study of T-cell reconstitution after alpha-beta-depleted transplantation in children. Study-wide findings and caveats: For some patients, TCRbeta diversity was high at day 60 because of recipient T cells and thymic progenitors that survived. There were reportedly several hundred expanded graft clones from which alpha-beta T cells came about two months after transplant. After one year, T-cell counts and TCRbeta diversity mostly came from new T cells.

The CDR3 spans 13 residues. Germline assignment: CDR1 SGHRS and CDR2 YFSETQ. Trimming removed 0 bases from V and 8 bases from J; junction bases left unmatched: 4. The origin of this receptor is a male patient under 18 who had a stem cell transplant for acute lymphoblastic leukemia, so the T cells may come from the graft donor. The V gene is TRBV5-1, the J gene TRBJ1-2; 7 nucleotides align to TRBD1. The sequences come from PBMCs, mostly from graft donor cells, collected 180 days after TCRalphabeta/CD19-depleted stem cell transplant. CDR3 in amino acids: CASSLAEQGGYTF. The CDR3 region has the DNA TGCGCCAGCAGCTTGGCGGAACAGGGGGGCTACACCTTC. The variable domain in full, with the rest retrieved from reference TRBV5-1 and TRBJ1-2, is KAGVTQTPRYLIKTRGQQVTLSCSPISGHRSVSWYQQTPGQGLQFLFEYFSETQRNKGNFPGRFSGRQFSNSRSEMNVSTLELGDSALYLCASSLAEQGGYTFGSGTRLTVV.